This is a list of T cell receptor beta chains from one sample in a study of OX40 agonist ivuxolimab in advanced cancers. Produced via immunoSEQ multiplex PCR; TCRdb's table is partial and in-frame only. Here the sample spans 80,000 to 100,000 clones, approximately 90% being singletons. The sample consisted of CD4+ or CD8+ T cells sorted from blood, taken in a trial of the OX40 agonist ivuxolimab. The receptor source for this set is an adult with an advanced solid tumor such as melanoma, head and neck, liver or kidney cancer. Both conserved end residues are part of each CDR3. Fields, in order: CDR3 protein, CDR3 DNA, J gene, D gene, clone size, V gene. A D gene is named only where the DNA matches it firmly. Expanded clones are given a class, and other clones once, few, many or no size at all.

CASSPGGVSTDTQYF | TGCGCCAGCAGCCCGGGAGGGGTCAGCACAGATACGCAGTATTTT | TRBJ2-3 | TRBD2 | NA | TRBV5-1
CASSYAGSSGNTIYF | TGTGCCAGCAGTTACGCCGGCAGCTCTGGAAACACCATATATTTT | TRBJ1-3 | NA | NA | TRBV6-5
CASSQGSGRGFQQYF | TGCGCCAGCAGCCAAGGTTCCGGACGAGGATTCCAGCAGTACTTC | TRBJ2-7 | NA | NA | TRBV4-3
CASRGTATSYEQYF | TGTGCCAGTAGAGGGACAGCAACCTCCTACGAGCAGTACTTC | TRBJ2-7 | TRBD1 | NA | TRBV19
CASSLSQGYEQYF | TGTGCCAGCAGTTTAAGTCAGGGCTACGAGCAGTACTTC | TRBJ2-7 | NA | NA | TRBV28
CASSTQAIGANVLTF | TGTGCCAGCAGCACACAGGCAATTGGGGCCAACGTCCTGACTTTC | TRBJ2-6 | NA | NA | TRBV6-1
CASSETIQGGETQYF | TGTGCCAGCAGTGAAACGATTCAGGGGGGAGAGACCCAGTACTTC | TRBJ2-5 | NA | NA | TRBV6-1
CASSQEFAAHQPQHF | TGTGCCAGCAGCCAAGAGTTCGCAGCCCATCAGCCCCAGCATTTT | TRBJ1-5 | NA | once | TRBV14
CASSWGRASGRADTQYF | TGTGCCAGCAGCTGGGGGCGGGCTAGCGGGAGAGCGGATACGCAGTATTTT | TRBJ2-3 | TRBD2 | NA | TRBV11-2
CASSQDGLVVGTQYF | TGCGCCAGCAGCCAAGATGGTCTGGTCGTAGGGACCCAGTACTTC | TRBJ2-5 | NA | NA | TRBV4-1
CASGDRVNTEAFF | TGTGCCAGCGGGGACAGGGTGAACACTGAAGCTTTCTTT | TRBJ1-1 | TRBD1 | once | TRBV6-5
CASSKRQGGYEQYF | TGTGCCAGCAGTAAGAGACAGGGCGGATACGAGCAGTACTTC | TRBJ2-7 | TRBD1 | NA | TRBV2
CASSLTGVEKLFF | TGCGCCAGCAGCTTGACAGGGGTTGAAAAACTGTTTTTT | TRBJ1-4 | TRBD1 | NA | TRBV5-1
CASRSSPGQDYEQYF | TGCGCCAGCAGGTCCTCCCCGGGACAGGACTACGAGCAGTACTTC | TRBJ2-7 | TRBD1 | NA | TRBV5-1
CASKRLGLIADTQYF | TGTGCCAGCAAGAGGCTGGGACTAATCGCAGATACGCAGTATTTT | TRBJ2-3 | TRBD2 | NA | TRBV7-9
CASSPSFQGPSYEQYF | TGTGCCAGCAGCCCGTCTTTCCAGGGGCCGTCCTACGAGCAGTACTTC | TRBJ2-7 | NA | once | TRBV5-4
CASSPGSPGNTIYF | TGTGCCAGCAGCCCGGGCTCCCCAGGAAACACCATATATTTT | TRBJ1-3 | NA | NA | TRBV6-5
CASSKDRGPEAFF | TGTGCCAGTAGTAAGGACAGGGGACCTGAAGCTTTCTTT | TRBJ1-1 | TRBD1 | few | TRBV19
CASSMWGGQSSYEQYF | TGTGCCAGTAGTATGTGGGGGGGACAGAGCTCCTACGAGCAGTACTTC | TRBJ2-7 | NA | NA | TRBV19
CASSFSTDTQYF | TGTGCCAGTAGTTTTTCCACAGATACGCAGTATTTT | TRBJ2-3 | NA | NA | TRBV19
CASSWGQGTNTEAFF | TGTGCCAGCAGTTGGGGACAGGGGACGAACACTGAAGCTTTCTTT | TRBJ1-1 | TRBD1 | once | TRBV5-5
CASSPSLGTDTQYF | TGTGCCAGCTCACCAAGTTTAGGCACAGATACGCAGTATTTT | TRBJ2-3 | NA | NA | TRBV18
CASSKEGWGQGSADTQYF | NA | TRBJ2-3 | NA | NA | TRBV21-1
CASSIASRQETQYF | TGTGCCAGTAGTATAGCGTCGAGGCAAGAGACCCAGTACTTC | TRBJ2-5 | NA | NA | TRBV19
CASSLGSGPYNEQFF | TGTGCCAGCAGCTTAGGTAGCGGGCCCTACAATGAGCAGTTCTTC | TRBJ2-1 | TRBD2 | NA | TRBV7-2
CASSFVVPEEQYF | TGTGCCAGCAGTTTCGTGGTCCCAGAGGAGCAGTACTTC | TRBJ2-7 | NA | NA | TRBV28